These 29 T cell receptor beta chains came from one sample sequenced in a study of blood T cell repertoires in COVID-19. Assay: immunoSEQ multiplex PCR; the TCRdb copy retains only in-frame clones and omits some. The table records fewer than 200,000 clones, about 87% of them present only once. The specimen was peripheral blood. The receptors come from a woman between 65 and 79 years old with COVID-19, enrolled during active disease.

The chain is built from TRBV5-1 and TRBJ2-7, with TRBD1 as a possible D gene (6 bases). V was cut by 3 bases and J by 0 bases, with 13 bases left in between. From germline, CDR1 is SGHRS and CDR2 YFSETQ. The CDR3 sequence is 15 residues long. The DNA for the CDR3 is TGCGCCAGCAGCTCGATGACAGGTGTCTCCTACGAGCAGTACTTC. Translating it yields CASSSMTGVSYEQYF.

This chain links TRBV5-4 with TRBJ2-7; possibly TRBD1 for D (7 bases). With 4 bases removed from V and 2 bases from J, the gap between germline ends came to 19 bases. The CDR3 sequence is 16 residues long. Germline V gives CDR1 SGHNT, CDR2 YYREEE (reference sequence). CDR3 sequence reads: CASSRRQGAGTYEQYF. Written as DNA, the CDR3 is TGTGCCAGCAGCCGTCGACAGGGTGCGGGGACCTACGAGCAGTACTTC.

The genes are TRBV27 and TRBJ1-5, with 8 bases lining up with TRBD1. V shed 6 bases and J 0 bases; nucleotides not matched to a gene: 10. The CDR3 has 17 residues. From germline, CDR1 is MNHEY and CDR2 SMNVEV (reference sequence). The CDR3 loop reads CASSHGQGRYSNQPQHF. The CDR3 bases are TGTGCCAGCAGCCACGGACAGGGCCGCTATAGCAATCAGCCCCAGCATTTT.

This sequence joins TRBV5-5 and TRBJ1-3, with D unclear. The germline CDR1 and CDR2 sequences are SGHKS and YYEKEE (reference sequence). Trimming removed 4 bases from V and 6 bases from J, with 14 bases in between. This CDR3 has 14 residues. CDR3: CASSPGGATNTIYF. In DNA, the CDR3 is TGTGCCAGCAGCCCCGGCGGTGCTACAAACACCATATATTTT.

The chain combines TRBV9 with TRBJ2-4; 9 nucleotides line up with TRBD1. The CDR3 length is 19 residues. Per the germline V gene, CDR1 is SGDLS and CDR2 is YYNGEE. Trimming took 4 bases from V and 0 from J; bases not matched to a gene: 14. CDR3 in DNA: TGTGCCAGCAGCTCTCCGGGACAGGGTTTAGGACTAGCCAAAAACATTCAGTACTTC. This codes for CASSSPGQGLGLAKNIQYF.

J is TRBJ1-2 and V is TRBV21-1; the DNA was not compared with TRBD1, the D call given in the table. TRBV21-1 is described as a pseudogene. The CDR3 spans 15 residues. The CDR3 nucleotides read TGTGCCAGCAGCAGAATACAGGGGGCGCGGGATGGCTACACCTTC. Protein product: CASSRIQGARDGYTF.

This chain connects TRBV28 to TRBJ2-7; D perhaps matches TRBD1 (6 bases). The CDR3 is 16 residues long. The V and J ends lost 6 bases and 3 bases respectively, with 21 bases between them. CDR1 MDHEN and CDR2 SYDVKM come from the germline V gene. The CDR3 nucleotides are TGTGCCAGCAGCTCTTACGGTCGGGGCAGGGGCTACGAGCAGTACTTC. Protein sequence: CASSSYGRGRGYEQYF.

The chain carries TRBV5-4 and TRBJ1-2; tentative D call: TRBD1 (5 bases). The V gene's germline CDR1 is SGHNT and CDR2 YYREEE (reference sequence). The CDR3 consists of 14 residues. Between the trimmed V and J ends, which lost 2 bases and 4 bases, there was a span of 12 bases. The CDR3 loop reads CASSLAGKVYGYTF. The CDR3 DNA reads as TGTGCCAGCAGCTTAGCAGGGAAGGTCTATGGCTACACCTTC.

The gene calls are TRBV7-9 and TRBJ1-6; 8 bases fit TRBD1. Germline V lookup: CDR1 SEHNR, CDR2 FQNEAQ (reference sequence). The CDR3 extends over 15 amino acids. The V and J ends lost 5 bases and 6 bases, in that order; junction bases with no gene match: 6. The CDR3 DNA follows: TGTGCCAGCAGCCTGCAGGGGGCAGGTAATTCACCCCTCCACTTT. Its protein product is CASSLQGAGNSPLHF.

The V gene is TRBV20-1, the J gene TRBJ2-1; no reliable D call. CDR3 length: 11 residues. Germline values: CDR1 DFQATT, CDR2 SNEGSKA (reference sequence). V shed 2 bases and J shed 10 bases, with 9 bases lying between them. CDR3 protein: CSARSVLEQFF. In DNA, the CDR3 is TGCAGTGCTAGATCTGTACTCGAGCAGTTCTTC.

The chain carries TRBV19 and TRBJ1-4; 7 nucleotides match TRBD1. The CDR3 is 17 amino acids. The V gene end was trimmed by 0 bases and the J gene end by 3 bases; junction bases not matched to a gene: 7. Germline lookup yields CDR1 LNHDA and CDR2 SQIVND (reference sequence). CDR3 protein: CASSIDDRAFSNEKLFF. For the CDR3, the DNA is TGTGCCAGTAGTATAGATGACAGGGCGTTCTCTAATGAAAAACTGTTTTTT.

CDR3 nucleotide sequence: TGTGCCACCAGCAGAGAGAAATGGAGGGAGCAGTACTTC. As protein: CATSREKWREQYF. This sequence joins TRBV15 and TRBJ2-7, with D perhaps TRBD2 (5 bases). Germline V gene lookup returns CDR1 LNHNV and CDR2 YYDKDF (reference sequence). Trimming cost V 0 bases and J 7 bases, with 10 bases left between them. The CDR3 spans 13 residues.

The gene calls are TRBV30 and TRBJ1-2; 9 bases line up with TRBD1. Trimming removed 1 base from V and 0 bases from J; junction bases left unmatched: 6. Germline CDR1 is GTSNPN and CDR2 is SVGIG (reference sequence). This CDR3 is 16 amino acids long. The CDR3 DNA is TGTGCCTGGAGTGGGGGGACAGGGAACACTAACTATGGCTACACCTTC. Protein product: CAWSGGTGNTNYGYTF.

The chain is built from TRBV19 and TRBJ2-5, with unresolved D. Germline V gene lookup returns CDR1 LNHDA and CDR2 SQIVND (reference sequence). The CDR3 totals 13 residues. With 3 bases removed from V and 0 bases from J, the gap between germline ends came to 5 bases. CDR3 DNA: TGTGCCAGTAGTATTCTCCACCAAGAGACCCAGTACTTC. This sequence encodes CASSILHQETQYF. Full variable domain (outside the CDR3, taken from reference TRBV19 and TRBJ2-5): DGGITQSPKYLFRKEGQNVTLSCEQNLNHDAMYWYRQDPGQGLRLIYYSQIVNDFQKGDIAEGYSVSREKKESFPLTVTSAQKNPTAFYLCASSILHQETQYFGPGTRLLVL.

The CDR3 DNA reads TGTGCCAGCAGTTACGGGACAGACTTCTCTGGAAACACCATATATTTT. Protein: CASSYGTDFSGNTIYF. The rearrangement uses TRBV6-6 and TRBJ1-3; 7 bases are a match to TRBD1. Germline values: CDR1 MNHNY, CDR2 SVGAGI (reference sequence). Trimming removed 2 bases from V and 0 bases from J; junction bases left unmatched: 4. This CDR3 is built from 16 residues.

This clone has just a few counts. The chain combines TRBV6-6 with TRBJ2-1; 10 positions match TRBD1. CDR1 is MNHNY and CDR2 is SVGAGI in the germline V gene (reference sequence). V lost 4 bases, J lost 3 bases, and 6 bases stayed unmatched. The CDR3 runs to 16 residues. This chain's CDR3 is CASSSGQGGNYNEQFF. DNA for the CDR3: TGTGCCAGCAGTTCAGGACAGGGGGGTAACTACAATGAGCAGTTCTTC.

V usage is TRBV6-2 or TRBV6-3 and J usage is TRBJ2-3; 7 positions agree with TRBD2. V lost 2 bases to trimming and J lost 6 bases; unmatched junction nucleotides: 11. The CDR3 has 16 residues. Germline assignment: CDR1 MNHEY and CDR2 SVGEGT. CDR3 in DNA: TGTGCCAGCAGTTACCAGCCACTAGCGAGGTTGGATACGCAGTATTTT. Translating it yields CASSYQPLARLDTQYF.

The chain carries TRBV29-1 and TRBJ1-1, with 9 bases that match TRBD1. V gave up 6 bases and J gave up 6 bases; unmatched junction bases: 8. Germline assignment: CDR1 SQVTM and CDR2 ANQGSEA. This CDR3 is built from 13 residues. The CDR3 reads CSVVTGGPPEAFF. CDR3 in DNA: TGCAGCGTGGTGACAGGGGGGCCCCCTGAAGCTTTCTTT.

The chain couples TRBV27 to TRBJ1-4; no clear D. Germline V gene data show CDR1 as MNHEY and CDR2 as SMNVEV (reference sequence). The CDR3 is 15 residues long. V was cut by 5 bases and J by 0 bases, with 10 bases left in between. In DNA, the CDR3 is TGTGCCAGCAGTCCCTCAGCGGCAACTAATGAAAAACTGTTTTTT. This sequence encodes CASSPSAATNEKLFF.

V is TRBV29-1 and J is TRBJ1-1; possibly TRBD1 for D (5 bases). Germline-derived CDR1 and CDR2 are SQVTM and ANQGSEA. V dropped 3 bases and J dropped 4 bases, with 12 bases sitting between them. The CDR3 sequence is 13 residues long. The CDR3 region has the DNA TGCAGCGTTGATACAGGAATGGGCACTGAAGCTTTCTTT. It is translated as CSVDTGMGTEAFF.

This clone was recorded only once. The chain has TRBV28 and TRBJ2-3; D is ambiguous. Germline V gene lookup returns CDR1 MDHEN and CDR2 SYDVKM. The CDR3 runs to 11 residues. The ends were cut back, 3 bases at V and 6 bases at J, with 4 bases in the middle. The CDR3 sequence: CASSFSDTQYF. The DNA for the CDR3 is TGTGCCAGCAGTTTTTCTGATACGCAGTATTTT.

The chain links TRBV11-2 to TRBJ2-7, with TRBD2 as a possible D gene (6 bases). The V and J ends lost 1 base and 1 base respectively, with 11 bases between them. Germline CDR1 SGHAT, CDR2 FQNNGV. There are 15 residues in the CDR3. The CDR3 DNA reads as TGTGCCAGCAGCTTAGGCGCGGGGAATTCCTACGAGCAGTACTTC. Translation gives CASSLGAGNSYEQYF.

The rearrangement uses TRBV6-1 and TRBJ1-3, with 7 bases identical to TRBD1. V gave up 4 bases and J gave up 11 bases; unmatched junction bases: 17. CDR1 and CDR2 from the germline V gene are MNHNS and SASEGT. This CDR3 comprises 16 residues. CDR3 nucleotide sequence: TGTGCCAGCAGTGCGGGCCCCCCCGGGACAGAACTCCCCATATATTTT. Protein: CASSAGPPGTELPIYF.

J is TRBJ2-2 and V is TRBV28; TRBD1 aligns across 7 bases. The ends lost 5 bases at V and 5 bases at J; junction bases unmatched: 8. The germline V gene encodes CDR1 MDHEN and CDR2 SYDVKM. The CDR3 has 15 residues. This CDR3 reads CASSPTGERTGELFF. In nucleotides, the CDR3 is TGTGCCAGCAGTCCCACAGGGGAGCGGACCGGGGAGCTGTTTTTT. Based on the CDR3 plus reference TRBV28 and TRBJ2-2, the full variable domain is DVKVTQSSRYLVKRTGEKVFLECVQDMDHENMFWYRQDPGLGLRLIYFSYDVKMKEKGDIPEGYSVSREKKERFSLILESASTNQTSMYLCASSPTGERTGELFFGEGSRLTVL.

The V call is TRBV11-2, the J call TRBJ2-3; 9 bases align to TRBD1. The V gene end was trimmed by 8 bases and the J gene end by 6 bases; junction bases not matched to a gene: 6. The CDR3 is made up of 13 amino acids. The germline V gene encodes CDR1 SGHAT and CDR2 FQNNGV. The CDR3 sequence: CASAGQGGDTQYF. CDR3 bases: TGTGCCAGCGCGGGACAGGGCGGGGATACGCAGTATTTT.

The chain employs TRBV28 and TRBJ2-1; 7 nucleotides align to TRBD1. This CDR3 spans 14 amino acids. Germline V gives CDR1 MDHEN, CDR2 SYDVKM. With 6 bases clipped from V and 6 bases from J, the junction kept 8 bases outside the gene matches. This CDR3 reads CASSLHGQANEQFF. CDR3 in DNA: TGTGCCAGCAGCCTTCATGGACAGGCCAATGAGCAGTTCTTC.

The chain is built from TRBV15 and TRBJ2-1; 7 bases are a match to TRBD2. The CDR3 sequence is 15 residues long. J lost 4 bases, V lost 4 bases, and 7 bases had no gene match. Germline CDR1 and CDR2: LNHNV and YYDKDF (reference sequence). The CDR3 region is CATSIELARYNEQFF. The CDR3 bases are TGTGCCACCAGCATCGAACTAGCGCGATACAATGAGCAGTTCTTC. The entire variable domain, with the rest obtained from reference TRBV15 and TRBJ2-1, is as follows: DAMVIQNPRYQVTQFGKPVTLSCSQTLNHNVMYWYQQKSSQAPKLLFHYYDKDFNNEADTPDNFQSRRPNTSFCFLDIRSPGLGDTAMYLCATSIELARYNEQFFGPGTRLTVL.

The V call is TRBV10-3, the J call TRBJ1-5; D ambiguous. Deletions cut 2 bases from V and 1 base from J, with 9 bases between. Germline CDR1 ENHRY, CDR2 SYGVKD. This CDR3 is built from 15 residues. CDR3 coding DNA: TGTGCCATCAGTGAGCGGGAAGGGAGCAATCAGCCCCAGCATTTT. Translation: CAISEREGSNQPQHF.

The chain uses TRBV29-1 and TRBJ2-1; TRBD2 matches 16 bases. CDR1 is SQVTM and CDR2 is ANQGSEA in the germline V gene. The J segment lost 9 bases and the V segment lost 3 bases, leaving 5 bases of the junction unmatched. This CDR3 has 15 residues. The CDR3 nucleotides read TGCAGCGTTGAGGGACTAGCGGGAGGGCCACGTGAGCAGTTCTTC. This sequence encodes CSVEGLAGGPREQFF.